The 4 T cell receptor beta chains below come from one sample, sequenced in a study of blood T cell repertoires in COVID-19. Clones were sequenced by immunoSEQ multiplex PCR, and TCRdb holds only the in-frame ones, with some missing. Of some 520,000 clones in the sample, roughly 89% were seen once. Sequences were obtained from peripheral blood. The receptors come from a man aged 18-30 years with COVID-19, enrolled during active disease.

The rearrangement uses TRBV14 and TRBJ2-2; 13 nucleotides line up with TRBD2. Germline V gene lookup returns CDR1 SGHDN and CDR2 FVKESK. There are 17 residues in the CDR3. V gave up 4 bases and J gave up 3 bases; unmatched junction bases: 5. CDR3 residues: CASSLLGLAGDTGELFF. In DNA, the CDR3 is TGTGCCAGCAGCCTCCTAGGACTAGCGGGAGACACCGGGGAGCTGTTTTTT.

The genes are TRBV12-3 or TRBV12-4 and TRBJ2-1; D not certain. The CDR3 is 13 amino acids. V was shortened by 5 bases and J by 9 bases, with 14 bases between the two germline ends. The CDR3 bases are TGTGCCAGCAGTATGACATCATTCGGTGAGCAGTTCTTC. Amino acid sequence: CASSMTSFGEQFF.

The chain links TRBV5-4 to TRBJ2-7, with TRBD2 as a possible D gene (5 bases). V was cut by 1 base and J by 3 bases, with 14 bases left in between. The CDR3 has 15 residues. Germline V gene sequence: CDR1 SGHNT, CDR2 YYREEE (reference sequence). CDR3: CASSLNPGSYYEQYF. The CDR3 nucleotides read TGTGCCAGCAGCTTGAATCCGGGGTCGTACTACGAGCAGTACTTC.

The chain has TRBV9 and TRBJ2-5; the match to TRBD2 covers 7 bases. The germline V gene encodes CDR1 SGDLS and CDR2 YYNGEE. The CDR3 is made up of 16 amino acids. The V gene end was trimmed by 4 bases and the J gene end by 0 bases; junction bases not matched to a gene: 9. DNA of the CDR3: TGTGCCAGCAGCCTCGGGACTACCCTGTACCAAGAGACCCAGTACTTC. Translation gives CASSLGTTLYQETQYF.